This passage covers 10 T cell receptor beta chains from one sample sequenced in a study of response to subunit inactivated influenza vaccine. Via MiXCR, TCRdb re-called the RT-PCR reads, giving one row per CDR3 protein. The sample gives under 950,000 distinct CDR3 sequences, 21% of which show up once; about a tenth is in the top ten. The specimen was PBMCs from blood, collected 5 to 6 days after vaccination. These TCRs come from a man aged 50-60 years who received an inactivated influenza vaccine.

This clonotype has at least ten counts. The rearrangement joins TRBV4-1 to TRBJ1-5; TRBD1 might be the D (5 bases). This CDR3 comprises 15 residues. The ends were cut back, 0 bases at V and 8 bases at J, with 14 bases in the middle. The germline V gene encodes CDR1 MGHRA and CDR2 YSYEKL. The CDR3 nucleotides read TGCGCCAGCAGCCAAGAGGATAGGGGCACTGAGCCCCAGCATTTT. Amino acid sequence: CASSQEDRGTEPQHF.

In its sample, this clonotype was seen a few times. The V gene is TRBV20-1, the J gene TRBJ2-7; the D gene is possibly TRBD2 (6 bases). In germline, CDR1 is DFQATT, CDR2 SNEGSKA (reference sequence). CDR3 length equals 16 residues. Trimming pared 3 bases from V and 0 bases from J, leaving 18 bases between. The CDR3 region has the DNA TGCAGTGCTAGTAGCTCTGGTGGCGGGGCCTCCTACGAGCAGTACTTC. This gives the protein CSASSSGGGASYEQYF.

This clonotype was counted between two and nine times. V is TRBV7-2 and J is TRBJ2-3; 9 nucleotides align to TRBD2. The V gene end was trimmed by 5 bases and the J gene end by 6 bases; junction bases not matched to a gene: 3. This CDR3 has 13 amino acids. Per the germline V gene, CDR1 is SGHTA and CDR2 is FQGNSA. This CDR3 reads CASSPTSGDTQYF. The CDR3 DNA reads as TGTGCCAGCAGCCCGACTAGCGGTGATACGCAGTATTTT.

This clonotype was detected only a few times. V is TRBV13 and J is TRBJ2-1; 15 bases align to TRBD2. The germline V gene has CDR1 PRHDT and CDR2 FYEKMQ (reference sequence). The CDR3 is made up of 14 amino acids. V shed 6 bases and J 12 bases; nucleotides not matched to a gene: 6. CDR3 region: CASRQGLAGGPQFF. The DNA of the CDR3 is TGTGCCAGCAGACAGGGACTAGCGGGAGGCCCGCAGTTCTTC.

The table lists this clonotype with a few counts. The CDR3 is CASSLTGGRAEQYF. The CDR3 region has the DNA TGTGCCAGCAGCTTAACGGGCGGGAGGGCCGAGCAGTACTTC. V gene TRBV7-3 combines with J gene TRBJ2-7; 9 bases are shared with TRBD2. Trimming cost V 0 bases and J 6 bases; bases outside gene matches: 3. In germline, CDR1 is SGHTA, CDR2 FQGTGA. The CDR3 is 14 residues long.

The rearrangement joins TRBV12-3 or TRBV12-4 to TRBJ2-7, with TRBD1 matching over 7 bases. Unmatched junction bases numbered 10, after V lost 6 bases and J lost 2 bases. The CDR3 totals 15 residues. CDR3 bases: TGTGCCAGCAGACCAACAGGGGCGTTCACCTACGAGCAGTACTTC. Its translation: CASRPTGAFTYEQYF.

The rearrangement uses TRBV2 and TRBJ1-5; tentatively, D is TRBD1 (5 bases). Germline V gene sequence: CDR1 SNHLY, CDR2 FYNNEI. The CDR3 consists of 14 residues. Trimming pared 7 bases from V and 1 base from J, leaving 11 bases between. Written as DNA, the CDR3 is TGTGCCAGCAACCGGGACGGAAGCAATCAGCCCCAGCATTTT. Protein product: CASNRDGSNQPQHF.

V usage is TRBV6-5 and J usage is TRBJ2-7, with TRBD1 matching 11 bases. Unmatched junction bases numbered 5, after V lost 4 bases and J lost 6 bases. This CDR3 has 14 amino acids. CDR1 and CDR2 from the germline V gene are MNHEY and SVGAGI. The CDR3 protein is CASSSSGTGGEQYF. In nucleotides, the CDR3 is TGTGCCAGCAGTTCCTCCGGGACAGGGGGCGAGCAGTACTTC.

V is TRBV7-2 and J is TRBJ2-4, with 7 bases fitting TRBD2. CDR3 length equals 15 residues. J gave up 3 bases and V 6 bases, and 8 bases lay outside the gene matches. CDR1 and CDR2 from the germline V gene are SGHTA and FQGNSA. The CDR3 is CASRQTGEGKNIQYF. CDR3 nucleotide sequence: TGTGCCAGCAGACAGACTGGGGAGGGCAAAAACATTCAGTACTTC.

The V and J genes are TRBV12-3 or TRBV12-4 and TRBJ1-5, with D unresolved. CDR3 length: 15 amino acids. V was shortened by 2 bases and J by 5 bases, with 13 bases between the two germline ends. CDR3 loop: CASSLSGLADQPQHF. CDR3 DNA sequence: TGTGCCAGCAGTTTATCGGGGTTAGCAGATCAGCCCCAGCATTTT.